This TCR beta chain is from a study of blood T cell repertoires in COVID-19. Profiling relied on immunoSEQ multiplex PCR, and the TCRdb table lists in-frame clones only, not all of them. This table holds fewer than 40,000 clones, more than 90% found once. CDR1 LGHNT and CDR2 FRNRAP come from the germline V gene. Trimming at V came to 7 bases and at J to 4 bases, leaving 8 bases not matched to a gene. The CDR3 is made up of 17 amino acids. The sequence came from a human donor in a cohort sampled during active COVID-19. Sequences were obtained from peripheral blood. The genes are TRBV12-5 and TRBJ2-2, with 14 bases aligning to TRBD2. The CDR3 is CASAATSGREGTGELFF. CDR3 DNA sequence: TGTGCTAGTGCCGCGACTAGCGGGAGGGAGGGCACCGGGGAGCTGTTTTTT.